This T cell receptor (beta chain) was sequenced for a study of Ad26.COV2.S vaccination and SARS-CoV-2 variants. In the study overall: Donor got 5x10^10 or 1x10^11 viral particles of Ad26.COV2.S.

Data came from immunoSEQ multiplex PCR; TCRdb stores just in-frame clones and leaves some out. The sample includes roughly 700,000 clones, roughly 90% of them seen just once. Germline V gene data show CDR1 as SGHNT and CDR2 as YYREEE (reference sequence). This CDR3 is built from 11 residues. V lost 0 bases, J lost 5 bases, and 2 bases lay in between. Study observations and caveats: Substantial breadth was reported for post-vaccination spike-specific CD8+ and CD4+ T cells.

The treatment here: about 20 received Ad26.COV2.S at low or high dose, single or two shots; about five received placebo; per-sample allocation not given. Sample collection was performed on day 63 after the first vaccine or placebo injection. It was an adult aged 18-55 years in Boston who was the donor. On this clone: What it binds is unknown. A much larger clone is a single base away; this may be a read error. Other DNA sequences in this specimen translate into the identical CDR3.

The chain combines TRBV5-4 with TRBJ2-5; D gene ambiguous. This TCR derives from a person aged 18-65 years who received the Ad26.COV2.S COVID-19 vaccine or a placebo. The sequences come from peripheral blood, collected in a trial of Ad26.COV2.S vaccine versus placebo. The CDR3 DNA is TGTGCCAGCAGCTTGGCTGAGACCCAGTACTTC. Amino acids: CASSLAETQYF.